This record concerns one T cell receptor beta chain sequence. It has no known antigen specificity. Qualities for individual bases were not recorded, and no much larger clone is one base off. One collaborating source in Seattle enrolled patients while the patients were actively infected and followed the patients over time throughout the course of disease. Each collaborating institution followed its own protocols to collect whole blood in K2EDTA tubes. Collaborator samples were shipped for TCRbeta analysis as frozen whole blood, isolated PBMCs, or DNA extracted from either sample type. The entry originates in a study of blood T cell repertoires in COVID-19 (dated by TCRdb to 2018 to 2020). Concerning the study at large: Samples covering the acute and convalescent phases of COVID-19 were provided by collaborators in the United States, Italy and Spain. The prospective study material was composed of cDNA or gDNA derived from T cells, B-cell-depleted T cells, or PBMCs. Subjects who had been exposed to COVID-19, were actively infected with it, or had recovered from it provided the deeply sampled blood TCRbeta repertoires that made up the dataset. The repertoires were made available in a free public database intended to serve as a resource for research on the immune response to SARS-CoV-2. The samples were drawn from the first 160 participants of the ongoing ImmuneRACE study and from 1,254 subjects provided by 6 global collaborators. Nearly every sample came with metadata listing a de-identified subject ID, COVID-19 status, age in years and sex. Where available, HLA class I and class II types were taken from metadata supplied by the sample provider and were not determined by assay-based typing.

The immunoSEQ Assay, a bias-controlled multiplex PCR, was used to amplify TCRbeta CDR3 regions from genomic DNA. As for the original processing: Within the assay, amplification of reference gene primers was used to estimate how many nucleated cells each sample contained. To quantify the absolute abundance of each unique TCRbeta CDR3 rearrangement, sequence reads were collapsed and filtered. For each sample, productive Simpson clonality was calculated as the square root of Simpson's diversity index over productive rearrangements. Drawn from immuneACCESS, this table holds only the in-frame rearrangements with V and J called that TCRdb kept. Clones are partly lost; checked studies trace under half to an unresolved V gene and leave the rest unexplained. V, J and clone size reflect that table, while D and trimming were determined from the DNA. The sample table shows 200,000 to 300,000 clones, and around 86% are seen once. Around 5.1% of the sample is taken by the ten largest.

Study-wide findings and limitations: The quantity of clinical and demographic metadata differed by source and by participant and was supplied without curation.

Sequences SNHLY (CDR1) and FYNNEI (CDR2) are obtained from the germline V gene. The CDR3 covers 17 residues, taking in both the cysteine and the phenylalanine. The only DNA kept is the CDR3, 51 bases in frame from the first base. V has 6 bases trimmed and J has 7 bases trimmed; junction bases matching no gene number 9. The chain is encoded by TRBV2 joined to TRBJ2-2; 15 nucleotides in the junction match TRBD2. This sequence was found in a woman aged 60 to 75 with COVID-19, enrolled during active disease. The sample taken for sequencing was peripheral blood. The DNA sequence is given as TGTGCCAGCAGACGCCTGGGACTAGCGGGAGGAAGCGGGGAGCTGTTTTTT. This yields the protein CASRRLGLAGGSGELFF. When the CDR3 is completed using the reference TRBV2 and TRBJ2-2 genes on either side, the full variable domain is EPEVTQTPSHQVTQMGQEVILRCVPISNHLYFYWYRQILGQKVEFLVSFYNNEISEKSEIFDDQFSVERPDGSNFTLKIRSTKLEDSAMYFCASRRLGLAGGSGELFFGEGSRLTVL.